These T cell receptor beta chains were read from a single sample in a study of blood T cells in healthy people across ages. Via MiXCR, TCRdb re-called the 5' RACE reads, giving one row per CDR3 protein. Among about 1 million distinct CDR3 sequences listed, approximately 26% were seen once. The data were also submitted as part of a second study, on T cells of mothers and their children.

Source material: blood. Receptors originate from a girl aged 2 to 9 in good health. Each CDR3 is given with its conserved first and last residue. The order of the fields is V gene, D gene, CDR3 protein. The D gene is left open where the match is weak.

v_gene: TRBV6-1
d_gene: .
CDR3aa: CASSEVGLGAYEQYF

v_gene: TRBV7-2
d_gene: TRBD1
CDR3aa: CASSSHRGSNEQYF

v_gene: TRBV6-1
d_gene: .
CDR3aa: CASSEDPGASSNQPQHF

v_gene: TRBV5-1
d_gene: .
CDR3aa: CASSWRDSDNEQFF

v_gene: TRBV20-1
d_gene: TRBD2
CDR3aa: CSAKGPLAGGSSDTQYF

v_gene: TRBV20-1
d_gene: .
CDR3aa: CSASGGYQPQHF

v_gene: TRBV7-9
d_gene: .
CDR3aa: CASSFIRGYQETQYF

v_gene: TRBV4-2
d_gene: .
CDR3aa: CASSQDMSGIGEAFF

v_gene: TRBV5-6
d_gene: .
CDR3aa: CASSPLGVLRGYTF

v_gene: TRBV9
d_gene: .
CDR3aa: CASSVGTQETQYF

v_gene: TRBV28
d_gene: TRBD2
CDR3aa: CASQSASGIVETQYF

v_gene: TRBV20-1
d_gene: TRBD2
CDR3aa: CSANTGLAVQETQYF

v_gene: TRBV27
d_gene: TRBD2
CDR3aa: CASSSIGLEETQYF

v_gene: TRBV29-1
d_gene: .
CDR3aa: CSVAVGGNTEAFF

v_gene: TRBV14
d_gene: TRBD1
CDR3aa: CASSFPGQAPGYTF

v_gene: TRBV28
d_gene: TRBD2
CDR3aa: CASRNFGGTHNEQFF

v_gene: TRBV20-1
d_gene: .
CDR3aa: CSARIRDYEQFF

v_gene: TRBV20-1
d_gene: .
CDR3aa: CSALDGLAKIGIEQFF

v_gene: TRBV7-2
d_gene: .
CDR3aa: CASSLMDGGGDYEQYF

v_gene: TRBV5-5
d_gene: TRBD1
CDR3aa: CASSLIGQGRYEQYF

v_gene: TRBV9
d_gene: .
CDR3aa: CASSPLPGNTIYF

v_gene: TRBV29-1
d_gene: .
CDR3aa: CSVESTGQEIGNEQFF

v_gene: TRBV29-1
d_gene: .
CDR3aa: CSGGEWGTEAFF

v_gene: TRBV6-5
d_gene: TRBD2
CDR3aa: CASSYPGGGVSGANVLTF

v_gene: TRBV3-1
d_gene: .
CDR3aa: CASSQEVVRYGNEKLFF